These 25 T cell receptor beta chains were sequenced from one sample in a study of blood T cells in healthy people across ages. Together with a sample-barcoded 5' primer, a J-beta primer mix was included in a second PCR lasting about 6 to 11 cycles. TCRdb used MiXCR to reprocess the 5' RACE reads, holding one entry per CDR3 protein. The sample consists of some 700,000 distinct CDR3 sequences, about a fifth of them appearing once. The sequencing input was blood. These receptors all stem from a man aged 65 to 85 in good health.

This chain connects TRBV4-3 to TRBJ2-1, with D perhaps matching TRBD2 (6 bases). The CDR3 has 13 residues. Looked up from germline, CDR1 is LGHNA and CDR2 is YSLEER. V was cut by 0 bases and J by 12 bases, with 12 bases left in between. The CDR3 sequence is CASSQEVWRVQFF. The DNA of the CDR3 is TGCGCCAGCAGCCAAGAGGTGTGGAGGGTGCAGTTCTTC.

The table lists this clonotype with a few counts. The V and J genes are TRBV12-3 or TRBV12-4 and TRBJ1-2, with 7 bases that match TRBD1. The CDR3 has 15 amino acids. V was pared by 3 bases and J by 4 bases, with 8 bases of the junction left unmatched. CDR3 nucleotides: TGTGCCAGCAGTTTGAACCGCCAGGGGGGCTATGGCTACACCTTC. It yields the protein CASSLNRQGGYGYTF.

The table lists this clonotype with a few counts. The genes are TRBV27 and TRBJ2-7; possible D gene TRBD1, 5 bases. From germline, CDR1 is MNHEY and CDR2 SMNVEV (reference sequence). Between the trimmed V and J ends, which lost 5 bases and 4 bases, there was a span of 15 bases. The CDR3 has 14 amino acids. The CDR3 loop reads CASSPAHRLYEQYF. CDR3 sequence (DNA): TGTGCCAGCAGTCCCGCCCACAGGCTTTACGAGCAGTACTTC.

The chain combines TRBV6-1 with TRBJ1-2; 8 bases line up with TRBD1. From germline, CDR1 is MNHNS and CDR2 SASEGT. Germline trimming cut 6 bases from V and 6 bases from J; bases unmatched to any gene: 12. This CDR3 has 15 amino acids. The CDR3, as DNA: TGTGCCAGCAGGTACAGGGGGGACGTAATCGATGGCTACACCTTC. Amino acids: CASRYRGDVIDGYTF.

This chain connects TRBV7-2 to TRBJ1-4, with D perhaps TRBD1 (5 bases). With 5 bases removed from V and 0 bases from J, the gap between germline ends came to 19 bases. Germline CDR1 and CDR2: SGHTA and FQGNSA. The CDR3 totals 18 residues. The CDR3 loop is CASSRKTTDTPTNEKLFF. As DNA, the CDR3 is TGTGCCAGCAGCCGCAAAACTACGGACACCCCAACTAATGAAAAACTGTTTTTT.

The V gene is TRBV7-2, the J gene TRBJ1-2; 8 positions agree with TRBD1. The CDR3 consists of 16 residues. CDR1 is SGHTA, CDR2 FQGNSA, per germline. Germline trimming cut 1 base from V and 0 bases from J; bases unmatched to any gene: 4. Here the CDR3 reads CASSLGGTGTNYGYTF. In DNA form, the CDR3 reads TGTGCCAGCAGCTTAGGGGGGACAGGCACTAACTATGGCTACACCTTC.

The chain couples TRBV9 to TRBJ2-3; maybe TRBD2 (5 bases). This CDR3 is built from 14 residues. V shed 3 bases and J shed 1 base, with 9 bases lying between them. Germline CDR1 SGDLS, CDR2 YYNGEE. In nucleotides, the CDR3 is TGTGCCAGCAGCGCAGAGAGGGGCACAGATACGCAGTATTTT. The encoded protein is CASSAERGTDTQYF.

The chain employs TRBV10-3 and TRBJ1-5; D gene ambiguous. The CDR3 is 14 amino acids. The germline V and J ends were trimmed by 3 bases and 4 bases, with 10 bases remaining between them. Germline V CDR1 and CDR2: ENHRY, SYGVKD. The CDR3 DNA reads as TGTGCCATCAGTGATTCTCTGGGGAATCAGCCCCAGCATTTT. It encodes CAISDSLGNQPQHF.

A few counts support this clonotype. The chain couples TRBV7-8 to TRBJ2-5; 7 positions match TRBD2. The CDR3 is 13 residues long. The junction had 11 bases not matched to a gene; V was cut back by 5 bases and J by 11 bases. The germline V gene has CDR1 SGHVS and CDR2 FQNEAQ. The CDR3 is CASSLRGVEGQYF. As DNA, the CDR3 is TGTGCCAGCAGCCTCCGGGGGGTAGAGGGGCAGTACTTC.

In its sample, this clonotype was seen a few times. The gene calls are TRBV6-5 and TRBJ2-1; no firm D call. Germline values: CDR1 MNHEY, CDR2 SVGAGI. V lost 4 bases to trimming and J lost 1 base, with 14 bases between them. The CDR3 has 16 amino acids. The CDR3, as DNA: TGTGCCAGCAGTTTGGCCTACACCGGATCCTACAATGAGCAGTTCTTC. It encodes CASSLAYTGSYNEQFF.

This chain uses TRBV20-1 with TRBJ2-1; no definite D call. The J call may be wrong; the DNA end is better matched by TRBJ2-5. Germline V gene lookup returns CDR1 DFQATT and CDR2 SNEGSKA (reference sequence). The CDR3 extends over 13 amino acids. In DNA form, the CDR3 reads TGCAGTGCTAGAGAGGTACAGTCCAAGACCCAGTACTTC. It specifies CSAREVQSKTQYF.

The chain joins TRBV7-7 to TRBJ1-1; 9 nucleotides align to TRBD1. Germline CDR1 reads SSHAT; CDR2 reads FNYEAQ (reference sequence). Losses at the gene ends were 4 bases for V and 6 bases for J; bases not matched to a gene: 6. CDR3 size: 14 residues. The CDR3 region has the DNA TGTGCCAGCAGCTATACAGGGGGCGCGGCTGAAGCTTTCTTT. This translates into CASSYTGGAAEAFF.

This chain uses TRBV29-1 with TRBJ1-4; D remains ambiguous. V was cut by 1 base and J by 5 bases, with 11 bases left in between. The CDR3 totals 14 residues. Germline loops: CDR1 SQVTM, CDR2 ANQGSEA. The CDR3 is CSVEVLQLNEKLFF. The CDR3 coding sequence is TGCAGCGTTGAAGTTTTGCAACTAAATGAAAAACTGTTTTTT. Looking up the rest from reference TRBV29-1 and TRBJ1-4 gives the full variable domain: SAVISQKPSRDICQRGTSLTIQCQVDSQVTMMFWYRQQPGQSLTLIATANQGSEATYESGFVIDKFPISRPNLTFSTLTVSNMSPEDSSIYLCSVEVLQLNEKLFFGSGTQLSVL.

This clonotype has more than one count but fewer than ten. The gene calls are TRBV5-6 and TRBJ2-3; D is possibly TRBD1 (6 bases). CDR1 and CDR2 (germline): SGHDT, YYEEEE. There are 16 residues in the CDR3. Trimming left V 6 bases short and J 2 bases short, with 19 bases between. CDR3 region: CASTLALAGATDTQYF. The CDR3 region has the DNA TGTGCCAGCACCCTGGCCTTGGCAGGGGCCACAGATACGCAGTATTTT.

The DNA of the CDR3 is TGTGCCAGCAGCCCTTCGACAGGGAGGAGCACTGAAGCTTTCTTT. Its protein is CASSPSTGRSTEAFF. The genes are TRBV11-2 and TRBJ1-1; 7 nucleotides agree with TRBD1. The CDR3 runs 15 residues. Germline V CDR1 and CDR2: SGHAT, FQNNGV. V was clipped by 5 bases and J by 4 bases; unmatched bases: 10.

The chain carries TRBV4-3 and TRBJ2-5, with 11 bases that match TRBD2. Trimming took 4 bases from V and 0 from J; bases not matched to a gene: 4. The length of the CDR3 is 16 residues. CDR1 is LGHNA, CDR2 YSLEER, per germline. CDR3 in amino acids: CASSLGTSGNQETQYF. The CDR3 DNA reads TGCGCCAGCAGCCTGGGGACTAGCGGCAACCAAGAGACCCAGTACTTC.

This clonotype was seen repeatedly, ten times or more. This chain joins TRBV5-1 and TRBJ2-3, with 10 bases fitting TRBD2. The CDR3 runs 16 residues. Germline V gene data show CDR1 as SGHRS and CDR2 as YFSETQ. Losses at the gene ends were 4 bases for V and 0 bases for J; bases not matched to a gene: 5. The CDR3 spells CASSITSGVSTDTQYF. The CDR3 bases are TGCGCCAGCAGCATAACTAGCGGGGTGAGCACAGATACGCAGTATTTT.

This clonotype has just a few counts. The rearrangement uses TRBV29-1 and TRBJ1-1; D not resolved. Trimming pared 0 bases from V and 1 base from J, leaving 12 bases between. The CDR3 extends over 15 amino acids. The germline V gene encodes CDR1 SQVTM and CDR2 ANQGSEA. DNA of the CDR3: TGCAGCGTTGAAGAATGGGGAGTCCCGAACACTGAAGCTTTCTTT. The encoded protein is CSVEEWGVPNTEAFF. Drawing the rest from reference TRBV29-1 and TRBJ1-1, the complete variable domain is SAVISQKPSRDICQRGTSLTIQCQVDSQVTMMFWYRQQPGQSLTLIATANQGSEATYESGFVIDKFPISRPNLTFSTLTVSNMSPEDSSIYLCSVEEWGVPNTEAFFGQGTRLTVV.

This clonotype was picked up many times. The V gene is TRBV12-3 or TRBV12-4, the J gene TRBJ2-7; a possible D gene is TRBD2 (5 bases). This CDR3 is built from 13 residues. V lost 3 bases and J 2 bases, leaving 8 bases between the germline ends. The CDR3 protein is CASSFFGTYEQYF. The DNA for the CDR3 is TGTGCCAGCAGTTTTTTCGGGACCTACGAGCAGTACTTC.

A few counts support this clonotype. The chain is built from TRBV6-8 and TRBJ2-5; D possibly matches TRBD1 or TRBD2 (5 bases each). Germline V gene sequence: CDR1 MNHGY, CDR2 SAAAGT. The CDR3 is 16 amino acids. The germline V and J ends were trimmed by 8 bases and 7 bases, with 26 bases remaining between them. The CDR3 reads CASPKGRGSQEMTQYF. The CDR3 DNA reads as TGTGCCAGCCCTAAGGGGAGAGGCAGCCAAGAGATGACCCAGTACTTC.

The CDR3 here is CANSPTRISSYNEQFF. The DNA of the CDR3 is TGTGCCAACTCCCCGACCAGGATATCCTCCTACAATGAGCAGTTCTTC. The genes are TRBV18 and TRBJ2-5; the D is unclear. The closer fit of TRBJ2-1 to the DNA end suggests the J call may be wrong. From germline, CDR1 is KGHSH and CDR2 LQKENI. This CDR3 contains 16 residues.

The rearrangement uses TRBV18 and TRBJ2-7; 8 bases are a match to TRBD1. The CDR3 is 16 amino acids. The J segment lost 2 bases and the V segment lost 5 bases, leaving 11 bases of the junction unmatched. CDR1 is KGHSH, CDR2 LQKENI, per germline. The CDR3 DNA reads TGTGCCAGCTCATCGATACAGGGGGTAGGGGCCTACGAGCAGTACGTC. Amino acid sequence: CASSSIQGVGAYEQYV.

The chain carries TRBV5-1 and TRBJ2-7, with D perhaps TRBD1 (6 bases). Looked up from germline, CDR1 is SGHRS and CDR2 is YFSETQ. V was clipped by 3 bases and J by 1 base, with 11 bases between them. This CDR3 is built from 14 residues. The CDR3 here is CASSYRDTSYEQYF. The CDR3 DNA reads as TGCGCCAGCAGCTACCGGGACACGTCCTACGAGCAGTACTTC.

This clonotype turned up a few times. The chain combines TRBV15 with TRBJ1-2; 10 bases agree with TRBD1. The CDR3 loop spans 14 amino acids. V lost 6 bases, J lost 7 bases, and 8 bases stayed unmatched. Germline loops: CDR1 LNHNV, CDR2 YYDKDF (reference sequence). This CDR3 reads CATRVPGQGSGYTF. The DNA of the CDR3 is TGTGCCACCAGGGTCCCGGGACAGGGGTCTGGCTACACCTTC.

The V call is TRBV5-1, the J call TRBJ2-5; 10 nucleotides match TRBD2. The end of the DNA is better explained by TRBJ2-7, so the J call may be wrong. CDR1 and CDR2 (germline): SGHRS, YFSETQ. This CDR3 has 15 amino acids. Here the CDR3 reads CASSRPSGRSYEQYV. The CDR3 bases are TGCGCCAGCAGCCGACCTAGCGGGAGAAGCTACGAGCAGTACGTC.